One T cell receptor beta chain is described in this entry. Its antigen is undetermined. What was amplified from RNA transcripts were TCR beta CDR3 regions. The HTBI primer set was used in a first-round RT-PCR of the TCR CDR3. TCRdb used MiXCR to reprocess the multiplex PCR reads, holding one entry per CDR3 protein. The top ten hold around a sixth of the sample, which has 400,000 to 500,000 distinct CDR3 sequences, under 15% seen once. Source material for PBMCs was over 7.5 ml fresh peripheral blood. The source of the sample is a study of T cells in Graves' hyperthyroidism and ophthalmopathy. Germline lookup yields CDR1 SGHTA and CDR2 FQGTGA. The germline V and J ends were trimmed by 3 bases and 2 bases, with 9 bases remaining between them. This CDR3 has 14 residues. General study results and limits: Ophthalmopathy was separated from stable hyperthyroidism by a 13 V-J model.

The V gene is TRBV7-3, the J gene TRBJ2-3; D may be TRBD2 (5 bases). The receptor was isolated from a woman between 18 and 30 years old with Graves' hyperthyroidism. Sequencing input: blood. The CDR3, as DNA: TGTGCCAGCAGCTTTAGGGAGCCCACAGATACGCAGTATTTT. It specifies CASSFREPTDTQYF.